This record looks at one T cell receptor (beta chain) sequence and its context. Its specificity is not known. These data are taken from a study of PD-1 blockade in classical Hodgkin lymphoma. TCRdb's copy holds only in-frame clones and misses some; the assay was immunoSEQ multiplex PCR. The sample records some 40,000 clones, around 70% being singletons. Germline assignment: CDR1 SGHVS and CDR2 FNYEAQ. The CDR3 contains 14 residues. V lost 3 bases and J lost 5, with 13 bases in between. No patient escaped relapse after autologous stem cell transplantation, and brentuximab vedotin exposure varied. The study, taken as a whole, reports: Baseline diversity was lower in partial responders and progressors than complete responders. Exclusion applied to patients who initiated nivolumab less than 1 year following ASCT.

The chain links TRBV7-6 to TRBJ2-5; D gene unclear. This TCR was sampled from a human donor with classical Hodgkin lymphoma. The sample here was peripheral blood mononuclear cells (PBMCs), taken before the second cycle of nivolumab. The CDR3 sequence: CASSLEIMGETQYF. CDR3 bases: TGTGCCAGCAGCTTGGAGATTATGGGGGAGACCCAGTACTTC.